This TCR beta chain was captured by sequencing in a study of early T cells in non-severe SARS-CoV-2 infection (dated by TCRdb to 2020 to 2022). For the study in its entirety: TCR sequencing used bulk RNA from unsorted whole blood, so alpha and beta chains could not be paired.

The library relied on 5' RACE. Sequencing instrument: NextSeq 500. To correct for sequencing error and PCR bias, the TCR library protocol tagged individual cDNA molecules with unique molecular identifiers. Sequencing covered both TCR alpha and beta chains, and within each sample the abundances of alpha and beta sequences were tightly co-correlated. The authors' pipeline ran thus. V gene, J gene and CDR3 annotation of TCR sequences was performed with Decombinator V4. Expanded TCRs were defined as changing significantly between any two time points under a Poisson model with p below 0.0001. TCR abundances were normalised to the total number of TCRs sequenced per sample and expressed as counts per million. MAIT TCRs were defined by TRAV1-2 paired with TRAJ12, TRAJ20 or TRAJ33, and iNKT TCRs by TRAV10 paired with TRAJ18. VDJdb, accessed 1 November 2021, was searched for CMV, EBV and SARS-CoV-2 annotated TCRs, with TCRs annotated for multiple antigens excluded. The public sequencing data were trimmed at Q25 with fastp and processed into clonotypes with MiXCR by TCRdb, which kept only in-frame beta chains. Each CDR3 protein appears once, grouped with its most common genes and DNA. It is TCRdb's table, rather than the study itself, that gives the V and J calls and clone size. Present in this sample are some 50,000 distinct CDR3 sequences, less than 9.5% of which were seen just once. Roughly 4% of the sample rests with the top ten.

The study was a case-control design nested within a healthcare worker cohort in London, UK, with weekly nasopharyngeal swab PCR tests and blood sampling. Healthcare workers were recruited between 23 and 31 March 2020, during the week of the UK lockdown, and were followed weekly for up to roughly 15 weeks. For this clonotype: It has no known antigen specificity. Nothing much larger sits one base from this clone, and base qualities are not available.

Overall results and qualifications from the work: VDJdb matching was skewed toward anti-spike CD8 responses and likely underestimated virus-specific expansions, missing private and CD4 specificities.

CDR1 and CDR2, looked up from the germline V gene, are SGHDN and FVKESK. Relative to germline, V is 1 base shorter and J is 4 bases shorter, with 11 bases between their ends. The CDR3 has 14 amino acids, counting the end cysteine and phenylalanine. The CDR3 DNA has 42 bases and is translated from base 1. The receptor's source is an adult who was a healthcare worker with PCR-confirmed SARS-CoV-2 infection or an uninfected control (not recorded which). The chain uses TRBV14 and TRBJ2-7, with TRBD2 perhaps the D gene, on 5 matching bases. Input material: whole blood. The CDR3 region has the sequence CASSQGGGRYEQYF. The bases read TGTGCCAGCAGCCAAGGGGGTGGGAGATACGAGCAGTACTTC. The CDR3, completed at both ends by the reference TRBV14 and TRBJ2-7 genes, gives the full variable domain EAGVTQFPSHSVIEKGQTVTLRCDPISGHDNLYWYRRVMGKEIKFLLHFVKESKQDESGMPNNRFLAERTGGTYSTLKVQPAELEDSGVYFCASSQGGGRYEQYFGPGTRLTVT.